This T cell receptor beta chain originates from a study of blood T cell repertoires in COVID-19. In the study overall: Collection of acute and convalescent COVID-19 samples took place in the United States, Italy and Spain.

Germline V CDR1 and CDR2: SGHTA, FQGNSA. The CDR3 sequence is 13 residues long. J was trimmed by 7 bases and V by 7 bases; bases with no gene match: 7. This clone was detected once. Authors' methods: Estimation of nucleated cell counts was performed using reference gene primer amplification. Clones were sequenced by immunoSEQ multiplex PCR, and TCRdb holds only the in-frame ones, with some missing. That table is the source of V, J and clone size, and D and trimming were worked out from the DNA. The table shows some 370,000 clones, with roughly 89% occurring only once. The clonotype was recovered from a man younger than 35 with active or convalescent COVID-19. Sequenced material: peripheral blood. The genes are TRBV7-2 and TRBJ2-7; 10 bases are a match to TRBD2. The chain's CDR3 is CASNPSGSGEQYF. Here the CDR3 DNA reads TGTGCCAGCAACCCTAGCGGGAGTGGGGAGCAGTACTTC.